The 32 T cell receptor beta chains presented below share a single source sample, sequenced in a study of a mutant IDH1 vaccine in newly diagnosed glioma (dated by TCRdb to about 2021). The sample's time point, from its label and the paper: week 35, safety follow-up. A 20-mer mutant IDH1 peptide at 300 micrograms in Montanide made up each vaccine dose, which was injected subcutaneously together with topical imiquimod. Their antigen targets remain unknown. The library came from the immunoSEQ multiplex PCR assay. TCRdb provides this immuneACCESS table in a form limited to in-frame rearrangements. Some clones are lacking; in checked studies, under half of them reflect an unresolved V gene, and why the rest are absent is not known. Across this sample there are around 41,000 clones, with 80% to 90% seen only once. About 1.5% of the sample is held by the ten biggest clonotypes. The sequenced sample was PBMCs, obtained from a glioma patient whose treatment included an IDH1 peptide vaccine. These receptors were obtained from a man aged 40-49 years with glioma.

A remark on this clone: This sample includes further DNA sequences coding for the same CDR3. The J gene is TRBJ2-1, the V gene TRBV7-2; D uncertain. The CDR3 is 14 residues long. In germline, CDR1 is SGHTA, CDR2 FQGNSA. Trimming pared 5 bases from V and 5 bases from J, leaving 13 bases between. The CDR3 DNA reads as TGTGCCAGCAGCCCGGAGAACAGAGACAATGAGCAGTTCTTC. Protein: CASSPENRDNEQFF.

V gene TRBV4-3 combines with J gene TRBJ1-3; D is unclear. V was trimmed by 0 bases and J by 3 bases, leaving 6 bases between them. The V gene's germline CDR1 is LGHNA and CDR2 YSLEER. The CDR3 is 14 amino acids. CDR3 DNA sequence: TGCGCCAGCAGCCAAGATTTCGATGGAAACACCATATATTTT. The encoded protein is CASSQDFDGNTIYF.

The V and J genes are TRBV5-1 and TRBJ1-2; possibly TRBD1 for D (5 bases). Trimming removed 0 bases from V and 4 bases from J, with 13 bases in between. Looked up from germline, CDR1 is SGHRS and CDR2 is YFSETQ. The CDR3 has 15 amino acids. Here the CDR3 DNA reads TGCGCCAGCAGCTTGGCAGGGACCCAGGTCTATGGCTACACCTTC. Its protein is CASSLAGTQVYGYTF.

V usage is TRBV6-4 and J usage is TRBJ1-6; TRBD1 agrees at 7 bases. This CDR3 has 14 amino acids. V lost 3 bases and J lost 10; bases outside the gene matches: 6. The germline CDR1 and CDR2 sequences are MRHNA and SNTAGT. The CDR3 coding sequence is TGTGCCAGCAGTGAGGCAGGGGGGATCTCACCCCTCCACTTT. Its protein is CASSEAGGISPLHF.

V and J are TRBV4-1 and TRBJ2-1, with TRBD2 matching over 14 bases. The CDR3 loop spans 15 amino acids. Germline V gene lookup returns CDR1 MGHRA and CDR2 YSYEKL. V lost 4 bases to trimming and J lost 12 bases; unmatched junction nucleotides: 8. The CDR3 DNA is TGCGCCAGCAGCCCTGGGACTAGCGGGAGTAACGGGCAGTTCTTC. This gives the protein CASSPGTSGSNGQFF.

Only a few counts were recorded for this clone. The chain links TRBV30 to TRBJ1-1; no clear D. V was pared by 5 bases and J by 7 bases, with 17 bases between. The germline V gene has CDR1 GTSNPN and CDR2 SVGIG (reference sequence). This CDR3 has 13 residues. CDR3 coding DNA: TGTGCCTGGGTCAGAACGGGCCGCGTTGAAGCTTTCTTT. Protein product: CAWVRTGRVEAFF.

CDR3 sequence reads: CASSPSRVSYEQYF. CDR3 nucleotides: TGTGCCAGCTCACCTAGCAGGGTGAGCTACGAGCAGTACTTC. This rearrangement joins TRBV18 to TRBJ2-7, with a weak D call TRBD1 (5 bases). The CDR3 consists of 14 residues. V lost 3 bases and J 3 bases, leaving 12 bases between the germline ends. The germline gives CDR1 KGHSH, CDR2 LQKENI. The full variable domain, with the rest looked up from reference TRBV18 and TRBJ2-7, is NAGVMQNPRHLVRRRGQEARLRCSPMKGHSHVYWYRQLPEEGLKFMVYLQKENIIDESGMPKERFSAEFPKEGPSILRIQQVVRGDSAAYFCASSPSRVSYEQYFGPGTRLTVT.

V gene TRBV7-8 combines with J gene TRBJ2-1; no firm D call. Germline V gives CDR1 SGHVS, CDR2 FQNEAQ. Trimming left V 4 bases short and J 0 bases short, with 10 bases between. This CDR3 is built from 15 residues. CDR3 sequence reads: CASSSIRSSYNEQFF. The CDR3 coding sequence is TGTGCCAGCAGCTCAATCAGGAGCTCCTACAATGAGCAGTTCTTC.

The chain recombines TRBV10-3 with TRBJ2-6; 8 nucleotides align to TRBD1. V was pared by 2 bases and J by 0 bases, with 12 bases of the junction left unmatched. This CDR3 comprises 20 residues. From germline, CDR1 is ENHRY and CDR2 SYGVKD. The CDR3 spells CAISEPSRDRSSSGANVLTF. Written as DNA, the CDR3 is TGTGCCATCAGTGAGCCTAGCCGGGACAGGTCCTCCTCTGGGGCCAACGTCCTGACTTTC.

The chain carries TRBV7-6 and TRBJ1-3, with D maybe TRBD1 (6 bases). V lost 0 bases, J lost 0 bases, and 15 bases lay in between. The CDR3 has 18 amino acids. Germline V lookup: CDR1 SGHVS, CDR2 FNYEAQ. The CDR3 is CASSLAPPRGSSGNTIYF. CDR3 sequence (DNA): TGTGCCAGCAGCTTAGCGCCTCCCAGGGGCTCCTCTGGAAACACCATATATTTT.

The chain joins TRBV5-1 to TRBJ1-4, with 7 nucleotides matching TRBD1. Per the germline V gene, CDR1 is SGHRS and CDR2 is YFSETQ. V trimming: 3 bases; J trimming: 0 bases; junction bases outside the gene matches: 5. The CDR3 sequence is 16 residues long. The CDR3 sequence is CASSSTGRTTNEKLFF. CDR3 DNA sequence: TGCGCCAGCAGCTCGACAGGGAGGACAACTAATGAAAAACTGTTTTTT.

The V gene is TRBV5-4, the J gene TRBJ1-2; D not resolved. Deletions cut 10 bases from V and 1 base from J, with 14 bases between. The CDR3 runs 13 residues. CDR1 is SGHNT and CDR2 is YYREEE in the germline V gene (reference sequence). Written as DNA, the CDR3 is TGTGCCGGGAGGGATCTGGGTAACTATGGCTACACCTTC. This translates into CAGRDLGNYGYTF.

This clone was observed once. The chain couples TRBV5-4 to TRBJ2-1; a weak D match, TRBD2 (5 bases). The CDR3 spans 16 residues. The germline CDR1 and CDR2 sequences are SGHNT and YYREEE (reference sequence). The V and J ends lost 0 bases and 0 bases respectively, with 10 bases between them. Written as DNA, the CDR3 is TGTGCCAGCAGCTTGGGCGAGGGCCGCTCCTACAATGAGCAGTTCTTC. Translated: CASSLGEGRSYNEQFF.

This clone was found once. The chain combines TRBV7-3 with TRBJ2-1; the D is unclear. This CDR3 is 14 amino acids long. Trimming took off 2 bases at V and 4 bases at J, with 9 bases between the two ends. Germline assignment: CDR1 SGHTA and CDR2 FQGTGA. The CDR3 reads CASSLGAEYNEQFF. As DNA, the CDR3 is TGTGCCAGCAGCTTAGGAGCCGAATACAATGAGCAGTTCTTC.

This chain joins TRBV30 and TRBJ2-1; unclear D gene. Germline V gene sequence: CDR1 GTSNPN, CDR2 SVGIG (reference sequence). This CDR3 spans 14 amino acids. V shed 6 bases and J shed 7 bases, with 19 bases lying between them. The CDR3 DNA follows: TGTGCCTGTCAAATGGACCAACTGGTGAATGAGCAGTTCTTC. Encoded protein: CACQMDQLVNEQFF.

The V call is TRBV7-3, the J call TRBJ2-7, with a weak D call TRBD1 (5 bases). CDR1 is SGHTA, CDR2 FQGTGA, per germline. The V end was cut by 5 bases, the J end by 6 bases, with 20 bases between. CDR3 size: 15 residues. Written as DNA, the CDR3 is TGTGCCAGCAGCCTCCAACCCGCAGGGTTAGGCGAGCAGTACTTC. Translating gives CASSLQPAGLGEQYF. The variable domain in full, with the rest retrieved from reference TRBV7-3 and TRBJ2-7, is GAGVSQTPSNKVTEKGKYVELRCDPISGHTALYWYRQSLGQGPEFLIYFQGTGAADDSGLPNDRFFAVRPEGSVSTLKIQRTERGDSAVYLCASSLQPAGLGEQYFGPGTRLTVT.

The chain links TRBV28 to TRBJ1-2; perhaps TRBD1 as D (6 bases). Trimming took off 6 bases at V and 2 bases at J, with 16 bases between the two ends. This CDR3 spans 15 amino acids. Germline V gene sequence: CDR1 MDHEN, CDR2 SYDVKM. CDR3 coding DNA: TGTGCCAGCAGCCTTACAGGGCTGCTGAACTATGGCTACACCTTC. This sequence encodes CASSLTGLLNYGYTF.

As concerns this clone: The identical CDR3 is also encoded by other nucleotide sequences in the sample. This chain connects TRBV6-1 to TRBJ2-7; 10 bases are a match to TRBD1. Trimming removed 4 bases from V and 4 bases from J; junction bases left unmatched: 7. There are 15 residues in the CDR3. CDR1 and CDR2 from the germline V gene are MNHNS and SASEGT. This CDR3 reads CASSAQTGGAYEQYV. CDR3 nucleotides: TGTGCCAGCAGTGCCCAGACAGGGGGCGCTTACGAGCAGTACGTC.

The gene calls are TRBV6-1 and TRBJ1-4, with D perhaps matching TRBD1 (5 bases). The V end lost 6 bases, the J end lost 8 bases, and 19 bases lay between the germline ends. The V gene's germline CDR1 is MNHNS and CDR2 SASEGT. CDR3 length equals 15 residues. The CDR3 loop reads CASSLEVRDREKLFF. The CDR3 coding sequence is TGTGCCAGCAGCCTTGAAGTCAGGGATCGGGAAAAACTGTTTTTT.

The genes are TRBV5-1 and TRBJ1-1, with D hard to call. The CDR3 length is 15 residues. Trimming removed 6 bases at V and 1 base at J, with 16 bases between. CDR1 is SGHRS and CDR2 is YFSETQ in the germline V gene. CDR3 region: CASTIDPSQNTEAFF. Written as DNA, the CDR3 is TGCGCCAGCACGATAGACCCATCGCAGAACACTGAAGCTTTCTTT.

The chain combines TRBV6-6 with TRBJ2-7; D ambiguous. The CDR3 is 15 amino acids. Trimming pared 4 bases from V and 4 bases from J, leaving 17 bases between. CDR1 is MNHNY and CDR2 is SVGAGI in the germline V gene (reference sequence). The CDR3 loop reads CASSSLGIPWYEQYV. As DNA, the CDR3 is TGTGCCAGCAGTTCCCTTGGGATTCCGTGGTACGAGCAGTACGTC.

The chain joins TRBV19 to TRBJ2-7, with no clear D. In germline, CDR1 is LNHDA, CDR2 SQIVND (reference sequence). The CDR3 runs 13 residues. V was pared by 5 bases and J by 2 bases, with 10 bases between. The chain's CDR3 is CASSYAEPYEQYF. CDR3 nucleotide sequence: TGTGCCAGTAGTTATGCAGAGCCCTACGAGCAGTACTTC.

This clone was observed a handful of times. The chain combines TRBV19 with TRBJ2-7; D possibly corresponds to TRBD1 (5 bases). The CDR3 length is 15 residues. From germline, CDR1 is LNHDA and CDR2 SQIVND (reference sequence). V lost 2 bases, J lost 2 bases, and 13 bases lay in between. The DNA of the CDR3 is TGTGCCAGTAGTATAACCTGGACATCTACCTACGAGCAGTACGTC. Its translation is CASSITWTSTYEQYV.

The chain uses TRBV27 and TRBJ2-2, with TRBD2 identical over 7 bases. The CDR3 is made up of 16 amino acids. Germline assignment: CDR1 MNHEY and CDR2 SMNVEV (reference sequence). The V and J ends lost 8 bases and 4 bases, in that order; junction bases with no gene match: 13. CDR3 DNA: TGTGCCAGCCGATCGCGCGGCGGGAGCCCCACCGGGGAGCTGTTTTTT. Translation gives CASRSRGGSPTGELFF.

The CDR3 nucleotides read TGTGCCAGCAGCTTATTGTTGGGAGAAAACATTCAGTACTTC. This gives the protein CASSLLLGENIQYF. The J gene is TRBJ2-4, the V gene TRBV7-2; perhaps TRBD2 as D (5 bases). The CDR3 totals 14 residues. The germline CDR1 and CDR2 sequences are SGHTA and FQGNSA. The V and J ends lost 2 bases and 5 bases respectively, with 10 bases between them.

This clone was seen more than once but under ten times. The chain's CDR3 is CASSPTALAGGPGALAKNIQYF. In DNA form, the CDR3 reads TGTGCCAGCAGCCCCACGGCACTAGCGGGAGGACCAGGAGCCCTAGCCAAAAACATTCAGTACTTC. V gene TRBV4-2 combines with J gene TRBJ2-4; 12 nucleotides align to TRBD2. The CDR3 runs 22 residues. CDR1 and CDR2 from the germline V gene are LGHNA and YNFKEQ. Germline trimming cut 4 bases from V and 0 bases from J; bases unmatched to any gene: 19.

The rearrangement links TRBV7-8 to TRBJ1-5; possibly TRBD1 for D (5 bases). Germline assignment: CDR1 SGHVS and CDR2 FQNEAQ. CDR3 length: 16 amino acids. V was cut by 2 bases and J by 6 bases, with 17 bases left in between. Here the CDR3 reads CASSLSTSRGGQPQHF. The CDR3 DNA follows: TGTGCCAGCAGCTTAAGTACGAGTAGGGGAGGTCAGCCCCAGCATTTT.

The chain joins TRBV27 to TRBJ1-4; D gene unclear. Looked up from germline, CDR1 is MNHEY and CDR2 is SMNVEV (reference sequence). The germline V and J ends were trimmed by 4 bases and 4 bases, with 13 bases remaining between them. The CDR3 sequence is 15 residues long. CDR3 sequence: CASSYLGSYNEKLFF. The CDR3, as DNA: TGTGCCAGCAGTTACCTCGGTAGTTATAATGAAAAACTGTTTTTT.

As for this clone: A junction boundary mismatches the germline segment, possibly from a read error. The V gene is TRBV7-7, the J gene TRBJ2-1; 9 nucleotides align to TRBD2. This CDR3 is 15 amino acids long. Per the germline V gene, CDR1 is SSHAT and CDR2 is FNYEAQ (reference sequence). CDR3 nucleotides: TGTGCTAGCAGCCCGGGACTAGCCTCATACAATGAGCAGTTCTTC. This encodes CASSPGLASYNEQFF.

The V and J genes are TRBV30 and TRBJ1-1; 7 nucleotides match TRBD1. Looked up from germline, CDR1 is GTSNPN and CDR2 is SVGIG (reference sequence). The CDR3 runs to 11 residues. The J segment lost 5 bases and the V segment lost 4 bases, leaving 1 base of the junction unmatched. The DNA of the CDR3 is TGTGCCTGGAACAGGGGAACTGAAGCTTTCTTT. Translation gives CAWNRGTEAFF. The full variable domain, completed using reference TRBV30 and TRBJ1-1, is SQTIHQWPATLVQPVGSPLSLECTVEGTSNPNLYWYRQAAGRGLQLLFYSVGIGQISSEVPQNLSASRPQDRQFILSSKKLLLSDSGFYLCAWNRGTEAFFGQGTRLTVV.

The chain joins TRBV5-6 to TRBJ1-5; no clear D. V shed 0 bases and J shed 5 bases, with 9 bases lying between them. Germline values: CDR1 SGHDT, CDR2 YYEEEE. This CDR3 is built from 14 residues. CDR3 nucleotides: TGTGCCAGCAGCTTGGGCGGGCGTTATCAGCCCCAGCATTTT. Residues: CASSLGGRYQPQHF.

The chain recombines TRBV19 with TRBJ1-3; 8 nucleotides align to TRBD1. CDR3 size: 16 residues. The J segment lost 0 bases and the V segment lost 5 bases, leaving 6 bases of the junction unmatched. Germline lookup yields CDR1 LNHDA and CDR2 SQIVND (reference sequence). The CDR3 DNA sequence: TGTGCCAGTAGTTCCTCGGACAGGGACTCTGGAAACACCATATATTTT. Its protein is CASSSSDRDSGNTIYF.